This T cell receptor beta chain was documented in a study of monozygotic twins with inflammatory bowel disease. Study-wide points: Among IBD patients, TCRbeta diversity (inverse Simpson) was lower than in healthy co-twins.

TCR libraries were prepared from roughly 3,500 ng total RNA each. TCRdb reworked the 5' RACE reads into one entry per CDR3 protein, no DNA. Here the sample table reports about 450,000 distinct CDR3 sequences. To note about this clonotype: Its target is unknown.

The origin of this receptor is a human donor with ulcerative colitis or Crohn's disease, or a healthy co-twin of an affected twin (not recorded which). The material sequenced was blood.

The CDR3 loop is CASSFAGFSEQFF. The chain employs TRBV12-3 or TRBV12-4 and TRBJ2-1. The CDR3 has 13 amino acids.